This T cell receptor beta chain derives from a study of CD4 T cells in relation to SARS-CoV-2 and coronaviruses. Study results and caveats: Pre-pandemic and post-infection samples never came from the same donor.

V dropped 5 bases and J dropped 7 bases, with 9 bases sitting between them. This CDR3 is 11 amino acids long. Germline CDR1 reads MNHEY; CDR2 reads SVGAGI. Profiled with immunoSEQ multiplex PCR; TCRdb holds only in-frame clones, not every one. The sample lists about 29,000 clones, around 84% occurring once. Notes on this clone: Its antigen remains unknown.

Before the COVID-19 pandemic, during about 2010-2019, CD4+ T cells were taken from unexposed donors. CD4+ T cells were isolated from the cells after about 11 days of culture. Sequenced: CD4+ T cells from PBMCs, cultured in vitro. This sequence originates from a human donor in good health. The chain is built from TRBV6-5 and TRBJ2-7; TRBD1 might be the D (6 bases). The CDR3 nucleotides read TGTGCCAGCAGTAACCAGGGGGAGCAGTACTTC. Its protein is CASSNQGEQYF.